The rows below give T cell receptor beta chains drawn from one sample of a study of OX40 agonist ivuxolimab in advanced cancers. The assay was immunoSEQ multiplex PCR, and TCRdb's table has in-frame clones only and misses some. The sample includes 85,000 to 95,000 clones, 91% of them seen just once. The sequencing here drew on CD4+ or CD8+ T cells sorted from blood, taken in a trial of the OX40 agonist ivuxolimab. These receptor sequences come from an adult with an advanced solid tumor such as melanoma, head and neck, liver or kidney cancer. The CDR3 runs from the conserved cysteine through the conserved F or W. Fields, in order: V gene, clone size, D gene, J gene, CDR3 protein, CDR3 DNA. D genes are given only for firm matches. Clone size is given for some rows only: seen once, a few or many times, or a class if the clone is expanded.

v_gene: TRBV7-9
abundance: NA
d_gene: TRBD1
j_gene: TRBJ1-2
CDR3aa: CASSRTGAGYTF
CDR3nt: TGTGCCAGCAGCAGGACAGGGGCGGGCTACACCTTC

v_gene: TRBV5-4
abundance: NA
d_gene: NA
j_gene: TRBJ1-1
CDR3aa: CASSLMDSLANTEAFF
CDR3nt: TGTGCCAGCAGCTTGATGGACAGCCTCGCGAACACTGAAGCTTTCTTT

v_gene: TRBV4-1
abundance: NA
d_gene: NA
j_gene: TRBJ1-2
CDR3aa: CASSQAIRGDYGYTF
CDR3nt: TGCGCCAGCAGCCAAGCTATCAGGGGCGACTATGGCTACACCTTC

v_gene: TRBV4-2
abundance: NA
d_gene: NA
j_gene: TRBJ2-5
CDR3aa: CASSQPVGALQETQYF
CDR3nt: TGTGCCAGCAGCCAACCCGTAGGGGCTCTTCAAGAGACCCAGTACTTC

v_gene: TRBV6-6
abundance: NA
d_gene: NA
j_gene: TRBJ1-5
CDR3aa: CASRFLQGPLHQPQHF
CDR3nt: TGTGCCAGCAGGTTTTTACAGGGCCCCCTGCATCAGCCCCAGCATTTT

v_gene: TRBV5-5
abundance: once
d_gene: NA
j_gene: TRBJ2-5
CDR3aa: CASSLWASILQETQYF
CDR3nt: TGTGCCAGCAGCTTATGGGCCTCCATACTCCAAGAGACCCAGTACTTC

v_gene: TRBV6-5
abundance: NA
d_gene: NA
j_gene: TRBJ1-1
CDR3aa: CASSSPTGNTEAFF
CDR3nt: TGTGCCAGCAGTAGCCCCACAGGGAACACTGAAGCTTTCTTT

v_gene: TRBV4-1
abundance: NA
d_gene: NA
j_gene: TRBJ1-3
CDR3aa: CASSQAFPGLGNTIYF
CDR3nt: TGCGCCAGCAGCCAAGCCTTCCCAGGGCTGGGAAACACCATATATTTT

v_gene: TRBV19
abundance: NA
d_gene: NA
j_gene: TRBJ1-1
CDR3aa: CASSIARGIMNTEAFF
CDR3nt: TGTGCCAGTAGTATAGCCCGGGGGATTATGAACACTGAAGCTTTCTTT

v_gene: TRBV28
abundance: NA
d_gene: TRBD2
j_gene: TRBJ2-3
CDR3aa: CASSPRGSGPSTDTQYF
CDR3nt: TGTGCCAGCAGTCCTCGGGGTAGCGGGCCCAGCACAGATACGCAGTATTTT

v_gene: TRBV30
abundance: NA
d_gene: NA
j_gene: TRBJ2-7
CDR3aa: CAWSGGREQYF
CDR3nt: TGTGCCTGGAGTGGGGGGCGCGAGCAGTACTTC

v_gene: TRBV6-5
abundance: NA
d_gene: NA
j_gene: TRBJ2-7
CDR3aa: CASSPGYGAGEQYF
CDR3nt: TGTGCCAGCAGCCCAGGTTATGGGGCCGGGGAGCAGTACTTC

v_gene: TRBV7-7
abundance: few
d_gene: NA
j_gene: TRBJ2-5
CDR3aa: CASRGADETQYF
CDR3nt: TGTGCTAGCCGGGGGGCTGACGAGACCCAGTACTTC

v_gene: TRBV27
abundance: NA
d_gene: TRBD1
j_gene: TRBJ2-6
CDR3aa: CATGQRQGYSGANVLTF
CDR3nt: TGTGCCACCGGCCAAAGACAGGGGTACTCTGGGGCCAACGTCCTGACTTTC

v_gene: TRBV5-1
abundance: once
d_gene: NA
j_gene: TRBJ2-1
CDR3aa: CASSRIKNNEQFF
CDR3nt: TGCGCCAGCAGTCGGATCAAGAACAATGAGCAGTTCTTC

v_gene: TRBV19
abundance: NA
d_gene: NA
j_gene: TRBJ2-1
CDR3aa: CASSSPPERAEQFF
CDR3nt: TGTGCCAGTAGTAGTCCCCCCGAGCGGGCCGAGCAGTTCTTC